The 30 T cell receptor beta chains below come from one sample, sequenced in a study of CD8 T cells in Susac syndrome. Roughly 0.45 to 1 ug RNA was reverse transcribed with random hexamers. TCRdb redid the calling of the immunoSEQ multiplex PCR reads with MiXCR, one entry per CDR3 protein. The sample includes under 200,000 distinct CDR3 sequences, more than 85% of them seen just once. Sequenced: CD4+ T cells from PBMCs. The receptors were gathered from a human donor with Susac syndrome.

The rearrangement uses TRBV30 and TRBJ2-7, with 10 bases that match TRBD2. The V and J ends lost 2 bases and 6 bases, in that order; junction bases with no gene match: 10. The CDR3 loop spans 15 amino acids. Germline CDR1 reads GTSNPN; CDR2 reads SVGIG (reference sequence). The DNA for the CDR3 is TGTGCCTGGAGTCCCCAGCGGGGGGGCCCTCGCGAGCAGTACTTC. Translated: CAWSPQRGGPREQYF.

The DNA of the CDR3 is TGTGCCAGCAGCCAGCCAGGGACAGGGTCTGGCTACACCTTC. Its translation: CASSQPGTGSGYTF. This rearrangement joins TRBV7-3 to TRBJ1-2; 9 bases fit TRBD1. Germline CDR1 and CDR2: SGHTA and FQGTGA. Unmatched junction bases numbered 8, after V lost 5 bases and J lost 7 bases. The length of the CDR3 is 14 residues.

The CDR3 nucleotides read TGCGCCAGCAGCTTGGTGGCAGCACGGTCTGGAAACACCATATATTTT. Protein sequence: CASSLVAARSGNTIYF. This rearrangement joins TRBV5-1 to TRBJ1-3, with D hard to call. The germline V gene encodes CDR1 SGHRS and CDR2 YFSETQ. V was cut by 0 bases and J by 1 base, with 11 bases left in between. The CDR3 is made up of 16 amino acids. Variable domain in full (rest from reference TRBV5-1 and TRBJ1-3): KAGVTQTPRYLIKTRGQQVTLSCSPISGHRSVSWYQQTPGQGLQFLFEYFSETQRNKGNFPGRFSGRQFSNSRSEMNVSTLELGDSALYLCASSLVAARSGNTIYFGEGSWLTVV.

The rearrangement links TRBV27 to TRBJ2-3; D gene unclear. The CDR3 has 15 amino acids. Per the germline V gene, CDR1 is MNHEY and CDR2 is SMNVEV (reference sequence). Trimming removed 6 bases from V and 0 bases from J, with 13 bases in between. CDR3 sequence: CASSPFDQSTDTQYF. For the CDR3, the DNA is TGTGCCAGCAGCCCTTTTGACCAGAGCACAGATACGCAGTATTTT.

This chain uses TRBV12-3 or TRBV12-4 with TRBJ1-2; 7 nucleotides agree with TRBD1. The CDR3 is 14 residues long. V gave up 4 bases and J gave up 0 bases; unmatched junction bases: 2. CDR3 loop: CASSWDRANYGYTF. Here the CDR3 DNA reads TGTGCCAGCAGTTGGGACAGAGCTAACTATGGCTACACCTTC.

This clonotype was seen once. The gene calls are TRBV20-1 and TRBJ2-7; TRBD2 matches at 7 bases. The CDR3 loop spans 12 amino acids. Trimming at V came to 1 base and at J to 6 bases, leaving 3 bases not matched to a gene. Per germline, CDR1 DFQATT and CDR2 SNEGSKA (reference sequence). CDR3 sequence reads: CSARVGLIEQYF. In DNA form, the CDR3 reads TGCAGTGCTAGAGTGGGACTAATCGAGCAGTACTTC.

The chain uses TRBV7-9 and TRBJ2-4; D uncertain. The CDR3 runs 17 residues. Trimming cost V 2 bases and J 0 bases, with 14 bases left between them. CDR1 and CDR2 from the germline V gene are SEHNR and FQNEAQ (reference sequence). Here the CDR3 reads CASSLNRAGLAKNIQYF. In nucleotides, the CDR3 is TGTGCCAGCAGCTTAAACCGGGCAGGCCTAGCCAAAAACATTCAGTACTTC.

CDR3 protein: CASSSLRLAGDLRAQYF. As DNA, the CDR3 is TGTGCCAGCAGCTCCCTCCGACTAGCGGGAGATCTTAGGGCCCAGTACTTC. The rearrangement uses TRBV7-6 and TRBJ2-5; TRBD2 agrees at 12 bases. The V segment lost 4 bases and the J segment 9 bases; nucleotides outside the gene matches: 15. The CDR3 has 17 residues. Germline loops: CDR1 SGHVS, CDR2 FNYEAQ.

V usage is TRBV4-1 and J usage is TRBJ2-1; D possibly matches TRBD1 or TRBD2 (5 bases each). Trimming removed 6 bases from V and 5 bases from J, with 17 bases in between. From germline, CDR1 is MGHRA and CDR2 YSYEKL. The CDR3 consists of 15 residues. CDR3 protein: CASSPGTGRNNEQFF. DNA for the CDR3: TGCGCCAGCAGTCCCGGGACCGGCAGAAACAATGAGCAGTTCTTC.

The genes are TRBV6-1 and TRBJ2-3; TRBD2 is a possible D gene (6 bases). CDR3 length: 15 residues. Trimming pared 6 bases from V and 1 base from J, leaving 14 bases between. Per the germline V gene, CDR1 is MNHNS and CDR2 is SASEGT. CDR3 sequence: CASSAGGTGTDTQYF. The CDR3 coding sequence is TGTGCCAGCAGCGCCGGGGGAACCGGCACAGATACGCAGTATTTT.

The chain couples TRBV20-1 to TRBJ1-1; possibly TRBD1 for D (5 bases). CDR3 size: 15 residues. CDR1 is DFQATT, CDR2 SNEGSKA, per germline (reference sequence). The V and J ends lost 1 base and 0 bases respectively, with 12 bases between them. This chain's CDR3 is CSARALQGMNTEAFF. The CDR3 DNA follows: TGCAGTGCTAGAGCCCTCCAGGGTATGAACACTGAAGCTTTCTTT.

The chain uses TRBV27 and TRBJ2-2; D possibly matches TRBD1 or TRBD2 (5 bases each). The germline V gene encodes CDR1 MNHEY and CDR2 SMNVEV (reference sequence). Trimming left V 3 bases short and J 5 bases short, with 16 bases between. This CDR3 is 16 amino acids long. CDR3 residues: CASSLNSEGTTGELFF. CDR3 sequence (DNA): TGTGCCAGCAGTTTGAATAGTGAGGGGACGACCGGGGAGCTGTTTTTT.

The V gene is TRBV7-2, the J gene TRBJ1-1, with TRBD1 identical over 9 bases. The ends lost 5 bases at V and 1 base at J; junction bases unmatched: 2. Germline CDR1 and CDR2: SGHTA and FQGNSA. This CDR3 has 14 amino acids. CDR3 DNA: TGTGCCAGCAGCCGACAGGGGGGGAACACTGAAGCTTTCTTT. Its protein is CASSRQGGNTEAFF.

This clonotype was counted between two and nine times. The DNA of the CDR3 is TGTGCCAGCAGCCCAGACGCTTCTGAGCAGTACTTC. It encodes CASSPDASEQYF. J is TRBJ2-7 and V is TRBV3-1, with D unclear. The CDR3 has 12 amino acids. Between the trimmed V and J ends, which lost 4 bases and 7 bases, there was a span of 11 bases. Germline V CDR1 and CDR2: LGHDT, YNNKEL (reference sequence).

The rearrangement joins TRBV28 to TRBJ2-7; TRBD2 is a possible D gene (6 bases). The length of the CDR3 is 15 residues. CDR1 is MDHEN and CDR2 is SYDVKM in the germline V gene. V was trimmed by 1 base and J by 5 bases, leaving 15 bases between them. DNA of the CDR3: TGTGCCAGCAGTTTATCGTCAGGAGGGAAGGACGAGCAGTACTTC. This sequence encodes CASSLSSGGKDEQYF.

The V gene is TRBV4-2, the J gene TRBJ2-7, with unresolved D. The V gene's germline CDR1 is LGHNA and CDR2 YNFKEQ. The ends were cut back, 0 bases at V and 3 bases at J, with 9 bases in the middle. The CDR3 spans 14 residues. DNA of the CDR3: TGTGCCAGCAGCCAAGATCCGACGGGCTACGAGCAGTACTTC. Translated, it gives CASSQDPTGYEQYF.

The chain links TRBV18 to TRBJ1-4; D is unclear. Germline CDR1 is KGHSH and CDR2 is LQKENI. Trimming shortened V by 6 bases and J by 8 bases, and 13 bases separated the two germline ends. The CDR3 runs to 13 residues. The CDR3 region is CASSGKAGEKLFF. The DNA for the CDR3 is TGTGCCAGCTCCGGGAAGGCCGGGGAAAAACTGTTTTTT.

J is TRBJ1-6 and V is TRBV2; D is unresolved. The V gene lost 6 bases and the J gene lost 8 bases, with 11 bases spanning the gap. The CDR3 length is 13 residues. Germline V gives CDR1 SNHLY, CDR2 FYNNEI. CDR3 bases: TGTGCCAGCAGGGGGTTTCAAGATTCACCCCTCCACTTT. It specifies CASRGFQDSPLHF.

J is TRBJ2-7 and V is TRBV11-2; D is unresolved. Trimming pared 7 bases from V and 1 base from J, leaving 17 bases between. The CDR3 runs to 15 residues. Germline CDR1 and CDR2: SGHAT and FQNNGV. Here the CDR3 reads CASILKATESYEQYF. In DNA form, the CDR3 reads TGTGCCAGCATCCTCAAAGCGACGGAGTCCTACGAGCAGTACTTC.

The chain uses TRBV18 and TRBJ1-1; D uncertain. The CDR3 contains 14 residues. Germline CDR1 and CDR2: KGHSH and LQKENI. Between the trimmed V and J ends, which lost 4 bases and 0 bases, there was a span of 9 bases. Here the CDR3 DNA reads TGTGCCAGCTCACAAACAGAGCTGAACACTGAAGCTTTCTTT. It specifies CASSQTELNTEAFF.

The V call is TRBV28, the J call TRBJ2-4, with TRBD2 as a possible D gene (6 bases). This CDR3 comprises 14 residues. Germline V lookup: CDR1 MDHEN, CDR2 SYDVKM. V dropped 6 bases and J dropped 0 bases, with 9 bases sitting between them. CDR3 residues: CASRPGLAKNIQYF. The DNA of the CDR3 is TGTGCCAGCAGACCGGGACTAGCCAAAAACATTCAGTACTTC. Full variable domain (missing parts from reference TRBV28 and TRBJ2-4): DVKVTQSSRYLVKRTGEKVFLECVQDMDHENMFWYRQDPGLGLRLIYFSYDVKMKEKGDIPEGYSVSREKKERFSLILESASTNQTSMYLCASRPGLAKNIQYFGAGTRLSVL.

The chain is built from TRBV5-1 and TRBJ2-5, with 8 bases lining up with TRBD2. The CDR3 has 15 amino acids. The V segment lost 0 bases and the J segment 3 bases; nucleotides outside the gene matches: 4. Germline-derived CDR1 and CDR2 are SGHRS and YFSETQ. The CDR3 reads CASSLDGGVEETQYF. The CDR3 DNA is TGCGCCAGCAGCTTGGACGGGGGGGTTGAAGAGACCCAGTACTTC.

For the CDR3, the DNA is TGTGCCAGCAGTTTAGAGGGGGTCACAGATACGCAGTATTTT. As protein: CASSLEGVTDTQYF. The chain carries TRBV12-3 or TRBV12-4 and TRBJ2-3; D is perhaps TRBD1 (6 bases). Trimming left V 1 base short and J 2 bases short, with 7 bases between. This CDR3 is 14 amino acids long.

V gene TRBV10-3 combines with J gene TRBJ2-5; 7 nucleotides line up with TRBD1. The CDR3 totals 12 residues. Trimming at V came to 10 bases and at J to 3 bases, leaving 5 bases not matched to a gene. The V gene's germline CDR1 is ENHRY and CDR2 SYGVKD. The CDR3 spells CATRDREETQYF. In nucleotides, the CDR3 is TGTGCCACCCGGGACAGAGAAGAGACCCAGTACTTC.

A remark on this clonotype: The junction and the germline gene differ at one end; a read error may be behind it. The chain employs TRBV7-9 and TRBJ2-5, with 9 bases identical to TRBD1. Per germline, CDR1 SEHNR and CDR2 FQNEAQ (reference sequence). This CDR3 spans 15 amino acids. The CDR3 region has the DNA TGTGCCAGCAGCTCTAATCCCCGGCCCGGGACAGGGCTAGACTTC. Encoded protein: CASSSNPRPGTGLDF.

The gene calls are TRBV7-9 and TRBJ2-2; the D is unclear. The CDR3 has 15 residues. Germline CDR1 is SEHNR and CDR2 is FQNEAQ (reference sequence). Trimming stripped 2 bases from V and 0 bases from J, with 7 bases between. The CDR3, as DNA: TGTGCCAGCAGCTTAACTGTCCCGAACACCGGGGAGCTGTTTTTT. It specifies CASSLTVPNTGELFF.

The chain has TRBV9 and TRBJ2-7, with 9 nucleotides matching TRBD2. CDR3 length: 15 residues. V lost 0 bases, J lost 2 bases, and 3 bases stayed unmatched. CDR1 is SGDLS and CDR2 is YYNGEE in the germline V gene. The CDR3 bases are TGTGCCAGCAGCGTAGGGTCTAGCGGGGCCTACGAGCAGTACTTC. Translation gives CASSVGSSGAYEQYF.

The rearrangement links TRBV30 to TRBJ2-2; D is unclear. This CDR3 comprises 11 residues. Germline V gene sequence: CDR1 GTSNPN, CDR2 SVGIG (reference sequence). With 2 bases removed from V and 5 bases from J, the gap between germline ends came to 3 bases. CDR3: CAWSRTGELFF. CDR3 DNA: TGTGCCTGGAGTCGTACCGGGGAGCTGTTTTTT.

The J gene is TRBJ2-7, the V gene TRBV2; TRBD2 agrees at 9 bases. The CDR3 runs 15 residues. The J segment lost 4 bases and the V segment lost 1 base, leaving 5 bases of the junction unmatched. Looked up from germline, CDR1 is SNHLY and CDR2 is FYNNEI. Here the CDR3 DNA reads TGTGCCAGCAGTGAAGGGGCTAGCGGGGCGTACGAGCAGTACTTC. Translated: CASSEGASGAYEQYF.

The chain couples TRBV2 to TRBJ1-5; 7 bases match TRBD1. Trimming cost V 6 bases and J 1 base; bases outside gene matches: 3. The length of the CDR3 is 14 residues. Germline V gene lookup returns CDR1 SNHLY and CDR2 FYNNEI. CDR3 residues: CASRGDSSNQPQHF. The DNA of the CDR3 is TGTGCCAGCAGGGGGGACAGCAGCAATCAGCCCCAGCATTTT.